A single sample gave rise to the 8 T cell receptor beta chains below, sequenced in a study of blood T cell repertoires in COVID-19. This table comes from immunoSEQ multiplex PCR, and its TCRdb copy is limited to in-frame clones, with some not included. The profile shows some 130,000 clones, roughly 79% of them singletons. What was sequenced was peripheral blood. The receptors come from a human donor in a cohort sampled during active COVID-19.

The chain combines TRBV27 with TRBJ2-6, with no clear D. The V end was cut by 6 bases, the J end by 2 bases, with 11 bases between. CDR1 and CDR2 (germline): MNHEY, SMNVEV (reference sequence). CDR3 length: 15 amino acids. CDR3 protein: CASSSRSTGANVLTF. The DNA for the CDR3 is TGTGCCAGCAGCTCACGGTCCACTGGGGCCAACGTCCTGACTTTC.

J is TRBJ2-3 and V is TRBV9; 8 bases match TRBD2. CDR1 is SGDLS and CDR2 is YYNGEE in the germline V gene. The ends lost 0 bases at V and 1 base at J; junction bases unmatched: 1. CDR3 length equals 15 residues. The CDR3 is CASSVDGGGTDTQYF. CDR3 bases: TGTGCCAGCAGCGTAGACGGGGGGGGCACAGATACGCAGTATTTT.

This clone was recorded once. The chain links TRBV7-3 to TRBJ1-1; weak D call: TRBD1 (6 bases). The CDR3 runs 15 residues. In germline, CDR1 is SGHTA, CDR2 FQGTGA. Trimming left V 0 bases short and J 1 base short, with 9 bases between. CDR3 sequence (DNA): TGTGCCAGCAGCTTAACGACAGGAGGGAACACTGAAGCTTTCTTT. Translating gives CASSLTTGGNTEAFF.

This rearrangement joins TRBV7-9 to TRBJ1-2, with TRBD1 as a possible D gene (6 bases). The germline V gene encodes CDR1 SEHNR and CDR2 FQNEAQ (reference sequence). The CDR3 loop spans 16 amino acids. Trimming took 1 base from V and 3 from J, leaving 15 bases between them. The CDR3 loop reads CASSLGTAGGDYGYTF. CDR3 in DNA: TGTGCCAGCAGCTTAGGGACAGCCGGTGGGGACTATGGCTACACCTTC.

The chain has TRBV3-1 (or the pseudogene TRBV3-2) and TRBJ1-3; a weak D match, TRBD1 (6 bases). Germline CDR1 LGHDT, CDR2 YNNKEL (reference sequence). Trimming stripped 5 bases from V and 2 bases from J, with 13 bases between. This CDR3 comprises 15 residues. The CDR3 bases are TGTGCCAGCAGCGAAGTCTCAGGGGCTGGAAACACCATATATTTT. It translates to CASSEVSGAGNTIYF.

The chain links TRBV6-1 to TRBJ1-2; D gene uncertain. V was shortened by 0 bases and J by 7 bases, with 27 bases between the two germline ends. This CDR3 is built from 19 residues. CDR1 MNHNS and CDR2 SASEGT come from the germline V gene. The CDR3 sequence is CASSEAERAAHYARGGYTF. Written as DNA, the CDR3 is TGTGCCAGCAGTGAAGCCGAGAGGGCTGCTCATTATGCTCGTGGTGGCTACACCTTC.

This clone turned up a few times. The chain carries TRBV7-8 and TRBJ1-5; 9 bases match TRBD1. The CDR3 is made up of 15 amino acids. V lost 5 bases, J lost 4 bases, and 6 bases stayed unmatched. Germline values: CDR1 SGHVS, CDR2 FQNEAQ. The CDR3 protein is CASSPQGARNQPQHF. The CDR3, as DNA: TGTGCCAGCAGCCCACAGGGGGCAAGGAATCAGCCCCAGCATTTT. The variable domain in full, with the rest retrieved from reference TRBV7-8 and TRBJ1-5, is GAGVSQSPRYKVAKRGQDVALRCDPISGHVSLFWYQQALGQGPEFLTYFQNEAQLDKSGLPSDRFFAERPEGSVSTLKIQRTQQEDSAVYLCASSPQGARNQPQHFGDGTRLSIL.

The J gene is TRBJ2-7, the V gene TRBV19; D perhaps matches TRBD2 (6 bases). Germline CDR1 is LNHDA and CDR2 is SQIVND (reference sequence). The ends were cut back, 5 bases at V and 6 bases at J, with 26 bases in the middle. CDR3 length: 17 amino acids. CDR3 bases: TGTGCCAGTAGTTCCCGAAGGCGGGGAAGATTTTTCGCCGAGCAGTACTTC. Its protein product is CASSSRRRGRFFAEQYF.